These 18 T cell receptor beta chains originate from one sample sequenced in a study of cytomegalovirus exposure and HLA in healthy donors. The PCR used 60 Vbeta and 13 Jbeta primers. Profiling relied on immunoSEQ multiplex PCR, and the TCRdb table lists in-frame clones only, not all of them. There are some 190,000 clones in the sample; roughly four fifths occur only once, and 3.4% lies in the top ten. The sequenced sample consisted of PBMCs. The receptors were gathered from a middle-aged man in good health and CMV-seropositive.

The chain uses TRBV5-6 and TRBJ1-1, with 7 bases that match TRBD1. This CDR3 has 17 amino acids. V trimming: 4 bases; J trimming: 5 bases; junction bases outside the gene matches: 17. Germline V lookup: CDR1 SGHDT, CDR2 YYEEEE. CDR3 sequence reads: CASSRGSPGGGGTEAFF. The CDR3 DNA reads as TGTGCCAGCAGCCGCGGTAGTCCAGGGGGAGGTGGGACTGAAGCTTTCTTT. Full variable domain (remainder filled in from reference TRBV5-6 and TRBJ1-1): DAGVTQSPTHLIKTRGQQVTLRCSPKSGHDTVSWYQQALGQGPQFIFQYYEEEERQRGNFPDRFSGHQFPNYSSELNVNALLLGDSALYLCASSRGSPGGGGTEAFFGQGTRLTVV.

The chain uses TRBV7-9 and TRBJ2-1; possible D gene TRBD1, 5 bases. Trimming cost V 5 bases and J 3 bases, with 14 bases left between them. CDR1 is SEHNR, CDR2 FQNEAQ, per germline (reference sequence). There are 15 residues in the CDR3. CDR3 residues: CASSKTGDVYNEQFF. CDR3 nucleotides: TGTGCCAGCAGCAAAACAGGTGATGTCTACAATGAGCAGTTCTTC.

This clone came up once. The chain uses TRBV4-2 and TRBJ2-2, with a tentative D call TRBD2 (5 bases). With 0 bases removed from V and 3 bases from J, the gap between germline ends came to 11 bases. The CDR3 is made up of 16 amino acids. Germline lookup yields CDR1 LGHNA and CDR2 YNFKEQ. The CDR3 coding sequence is TGTGCCAGCAGCCAAGATAGTGACTACTACACCGGGGAGCTGTTTTTT. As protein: CASSQDSDYYTGELFF.

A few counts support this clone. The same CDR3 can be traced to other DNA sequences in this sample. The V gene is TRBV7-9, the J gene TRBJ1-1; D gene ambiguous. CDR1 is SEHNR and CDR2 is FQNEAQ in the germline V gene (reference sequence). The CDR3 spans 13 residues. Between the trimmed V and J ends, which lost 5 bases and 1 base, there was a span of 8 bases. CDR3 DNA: TGTGCCAGCAGCCTGGACTCGAACACTGAAGCTTTCTTT. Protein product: CASSLDSNTEAFF. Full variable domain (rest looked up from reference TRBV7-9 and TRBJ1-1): DTGVSQNPRHKITKRGQNVTFRCDPISEHNRLYWYRQTLGQGPEFLTYFQNEAQLEKSRLLSDRFSAERPKGSFSTLEIQRTEQGDSAMYLCASSLDSNTEAFFGQGTRLTVV.

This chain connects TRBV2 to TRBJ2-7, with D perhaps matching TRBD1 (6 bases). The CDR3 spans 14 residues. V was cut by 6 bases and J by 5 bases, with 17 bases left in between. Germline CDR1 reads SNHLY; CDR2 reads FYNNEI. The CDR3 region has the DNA TGTGCCAGCAGGGTAGGGACACAGGCCCACGAGCAGTACTTC. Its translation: CASRVGTQAHEQYF.

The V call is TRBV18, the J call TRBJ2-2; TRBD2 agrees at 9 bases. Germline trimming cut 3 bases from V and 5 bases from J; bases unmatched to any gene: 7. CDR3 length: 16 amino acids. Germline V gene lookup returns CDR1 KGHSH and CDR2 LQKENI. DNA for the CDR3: TGTGCCAGCTCACCCCGGGCTAGCGGGGTAACCGGGGAGCTGTTTTTT. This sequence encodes CASSPRASGVTGELFF.

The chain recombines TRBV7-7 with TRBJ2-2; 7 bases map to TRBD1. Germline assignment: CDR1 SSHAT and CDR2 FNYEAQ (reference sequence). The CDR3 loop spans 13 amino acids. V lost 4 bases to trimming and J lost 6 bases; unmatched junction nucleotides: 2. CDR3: CASSSGTAGELFF. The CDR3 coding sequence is TGTGCCAGCAGCTCCGGGACAGCCGGGGAGCTGTTTTTT. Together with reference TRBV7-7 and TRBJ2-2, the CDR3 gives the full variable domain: GAGVSQSPRYKVTKRGQDVTLRCDPISSHATLYWYQQALGQGPEFLTYFNYEAQPDKSGLPSDRFSAERPEGSISTLTIQRTEQRDSAMYRCASSSGTAGELFFGEGSRLTVL.

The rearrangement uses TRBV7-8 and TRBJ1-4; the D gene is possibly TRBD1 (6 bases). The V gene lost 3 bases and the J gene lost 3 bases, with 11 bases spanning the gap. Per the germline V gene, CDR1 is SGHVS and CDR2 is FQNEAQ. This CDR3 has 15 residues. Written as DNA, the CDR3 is TGTGCCAGCAGCTTCCGGACAGAAGCTAATGAAAAACTGTTTTTT. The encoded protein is CASSFRTEANEKLFF.

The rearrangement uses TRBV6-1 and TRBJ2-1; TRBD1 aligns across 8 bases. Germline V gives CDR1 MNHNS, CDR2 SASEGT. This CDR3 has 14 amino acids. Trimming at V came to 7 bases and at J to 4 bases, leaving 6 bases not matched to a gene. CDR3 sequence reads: CASIMDRAYNEQFF. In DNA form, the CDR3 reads TGTGCCAGCATCATGGACAGGGCTTACAATGAGCAGTTCTTC.

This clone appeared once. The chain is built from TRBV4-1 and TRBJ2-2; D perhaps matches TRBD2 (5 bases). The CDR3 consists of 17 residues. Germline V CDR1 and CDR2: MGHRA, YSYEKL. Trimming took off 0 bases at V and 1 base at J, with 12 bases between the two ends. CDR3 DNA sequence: TGCGCCAGCAGCCAAGATCGAGAGGGTGGGAACACCGGGGAGCTGTTTTTT. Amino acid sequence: CASSQDREGGNTGELFF.

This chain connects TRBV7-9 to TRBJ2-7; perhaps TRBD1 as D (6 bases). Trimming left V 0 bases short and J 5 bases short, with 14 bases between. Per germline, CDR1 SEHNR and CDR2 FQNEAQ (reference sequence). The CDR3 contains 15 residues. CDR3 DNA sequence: TGTGCCAGCAGCTTAGCCAGGGGAATTTCCAACGAGCAGTACTTC. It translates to CASSLARGISNEQYF.

The CDR3 loop is CASSTGASGGPHNTQYF. CDR3 DNA: TGTGCCAGCAGCACAGGGGCTAGCGGGGGCCCTCATAATACGCAGTATTTT. This chain joins TRBV7-9 and TRBJ2-3; 10 bases are a match to TRBD2. This CDR3 is 17 amino acids long. CDR1 and CDR2 (germline): SEHNR, FQNEAQ (reference sequence). V lost 5 bases, J lost 7 bases, and 15 bases stayed unmatched.

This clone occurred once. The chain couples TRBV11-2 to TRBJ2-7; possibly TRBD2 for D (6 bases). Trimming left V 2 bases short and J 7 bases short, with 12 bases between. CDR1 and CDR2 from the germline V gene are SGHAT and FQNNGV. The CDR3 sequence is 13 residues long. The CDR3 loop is CASSLHLRGEQYF. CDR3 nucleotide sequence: TGTGCCAGCAGCTTACATCTACGGGGGGAGCAGTACTTC.

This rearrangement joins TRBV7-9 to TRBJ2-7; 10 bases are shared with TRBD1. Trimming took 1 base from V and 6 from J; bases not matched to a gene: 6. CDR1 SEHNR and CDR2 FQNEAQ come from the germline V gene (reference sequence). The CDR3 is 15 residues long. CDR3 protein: CASSLGETGGLEQYF. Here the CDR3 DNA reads TGTGCCAGCAGCTTAGGTGAGACAGGGGGCCTCGAGCAGTACTTC.

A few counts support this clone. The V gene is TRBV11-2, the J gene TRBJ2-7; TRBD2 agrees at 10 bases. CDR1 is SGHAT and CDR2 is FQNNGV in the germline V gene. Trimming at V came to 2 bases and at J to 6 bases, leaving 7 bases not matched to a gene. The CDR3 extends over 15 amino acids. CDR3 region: CASSLFSAGGREQYF. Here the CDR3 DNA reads TGTGCCAGCAGCTTATTTTCAGCGGGAGGGCGCGAGCAGTACTTC.

DNA for the CDR3: TGTGCCAGCAGACCGGGTTCTGGCCAGTACGAGCAGTACTTC. The encoded protein is CASRPGSGQYEQYF. The rearrangement uses TRBV6-1 and TRBJ2-7; D unclear. Germline V gives CDR1 MNHNS, CDR2 SASEGT. V gave up 6 bases and J gave up 4 bases, with 16 bases separating them. The CDR3 is made up of 14 amino acids.

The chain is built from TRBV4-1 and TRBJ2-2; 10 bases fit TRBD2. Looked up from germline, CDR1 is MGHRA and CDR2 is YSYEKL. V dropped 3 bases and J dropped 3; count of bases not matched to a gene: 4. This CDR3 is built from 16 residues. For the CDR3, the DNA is TGCGCCAGCAGCCACCTAGCGGGGGTCGACACCGGGGAGCTGTTTTTT. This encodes CASSHLAGVDTGELFF.

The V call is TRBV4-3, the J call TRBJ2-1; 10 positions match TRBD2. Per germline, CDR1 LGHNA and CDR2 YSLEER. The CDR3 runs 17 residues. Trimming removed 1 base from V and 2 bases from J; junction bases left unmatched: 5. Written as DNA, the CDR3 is TGCGCCAGCAGCCAAGGCGGGACTAGCGCAACCTACAATGAGCAGTTCTTC. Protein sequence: CASSQGGTSATYNEQFF.